The clone carrying this TCR beta chain was recorded many times. A read error may produce the germline difference seen at one junction end. Using RNA transcripts as the source, TCR beta CDR3 regions were amplified. Initially, a first-round RT-PCR of the TCR CDR3 employed the HTBI primer set. TCRdb independently ran MiXCR on the multiplex PCR reads; one entry per CDR3 protein. Among some 550,000 distinct CDR3 sequences listed, approximately 15% were seen once. Using around 10 ml of fresh peripheral blood, PBMCs were prepared. This sample was taken from a study of T cells in Graves' hyperthyroidism and ophthalmopathy. Per the germline V gene, CDR1 is SNHLY and CDR2 is FYNNEI. The CDR3 spans 15 residues.

The chain is built from TRBV2 and TRBJ1-2; maybe TRBD1 (5 bases). This clonotype originated in a woman between 40 and 55 years old with Graves' ophthalmopathy. Sequencing was done on a sample of blood. The CDR3 nucleotides are TGTGCCAGCAGCGAAGGGCAGGGCGGCCACTATGGCTACACCTTC. Encoded protein: CASSEGQGGHYGYTF.